Below are 26 T cell receptor beta chains sequenced from a single sample in a study of T cell repertoires in cytomegalovirus infection. TCRdb used MiXCR to reprocess the reads, holding one entry per CDR3 protein. The profile shows fewer than 650,000 distinct CDR3 sequences, 35% to 50% of them singletons. Their specific antigens are unknown. This material consisted of cultured PBMCs, taken from culture after CMV antigen stimulation. The receptors shown here come from a human donor in good health (CMV status not recorded). Some clones in this sample may be carry-over from other donors' samples.

The rearrangement joins TRBV29-1 to TRBJ1-2; 10 bases are a match to TRBD1. CDR3 length: 15 residues. CDR1 is SQVTM and CDR2 is ANQGSEA in the germline V gene. V lost 8 bases and J lost 4; bases outside the gene matches: 13. The CDR3 protein is CSIGGGDRGSYGYTF. CDR3 DNA sequence: TGCAGCATCGGGGGTGGGGACAGGGGTAGCTATGGCTACACCTTC.

This clonotype was seen a handful of times. This sequence joins TRBV6-1 and TRBJ2-3; no firm D call. Germline values: CDR1 MNHNS, CDR2 SASEGT. This CDR3 contains 16 residues. V was trimmed by 2 bases and J by 0 bases, leaving 12 bases between them. The CDR3 here is CASSEFQSPSTDTQYF. The CDR3 coding sequence is TGTGCCAGCAGTGAATTCCAGAGCCCTAGCACAGATACGCAGTATTTT.

The J gene is TRBJ2-7, the V gene TRBV18; no definite D call. CDR1 is KGHSH, CDR2 LQKENI, per germline. The ends were cut back, 2 bases at V and 7 bases at J, with 12 bases in the middle. The CDR3 is 13 amino acids. The DNA for the CDR3 is TGTGCCAGCTCACCAGGCCAATTCGAAGAGCAGTACTTC. It specifies CASSPGQFEEQYF.

The chain combines TRBV19 with TRBJ2-1; 9 bases map to TRBD1. CDR1 is LNHDA, CDR2 SQIVND, per germline (reference sequence). The CDR3 has 13 amino acids. The ends lost 4 bases at V and 9 bases at J; junction bases unmatched: 4. CDR3 nucleotide sequence: TGTGCCAGTAGTAGGGGACAGGGCCGTGAGCAGTTCTTC. Residues: CASSRGQGREQFF.

CDR3 residues: CASSPWTSGRHEQYF. In DNA form, the CDR3 reads TGTGCCAGCAGCCCTTGGACTAGCGGGAGGCACGAGCAGTACTTC. The rearrangement links TRBV7-2 to TRBJ2-7, with 14 bases matching TRBD2. The CDR3 has 15 residues. The J segment lost 5 bases and the V segment lost 5 bases, leaving 5 bases of the junction unmatched. CDR1 is SGHTA, CDR2 FQGNSA, per germline.

For the CDR3, the DNA is TGTGCCAGCAGCGCTCGACAGGGGGGGAGCACAGATACGCAGTATTTT. It encodes CASSARQGGSTDTQYF. The chain combines TRBV7-2 with TRBJ2-3; 9 nucleotides agree with TRBD1. CDR1 and CDR2 (germline): SGHTA, FQGNSA. V was clipped by 5 bases and J by 0 bases; unmatched bases: 6. CDR3 length equals 16 residues. Full variable domain (rest looked up from reference TRBV7-2 and TRBJ2-3): GAGVSQSPSNKVTEKGKDVELRCDPISGHTALYWYRQSLGQGLEFLIYFQGNSAPDKSGLPSDRFSAERTGGSVSTLTIQRTQQEDSAVYLCASSARQGGSTDTQYFGPGTRLTVL.

This clonotype turned up a few times. This chain joins TRBV19 and TRBJ2-5; a possible D gene is TRBD1 (6 bases). The ends were cut back, 5 bases at V and 4 bases at J, with 14 bases in the middle. The CDR3 is 14 residues long. The germline V gene has CDR1 LNHDA and CDR2 SQIVND (reference sequence). Here the CDR3 DNA reads TGTGCCAGTAGTTCCCAGGACAGCTTAGAGACCCAGTACTTC. Encoded protein: CASSSQDSLETQYF.

This chain uses TRBV7-6 with TRBJ2-5; 10 bases line up with TRBD2. Germline trimming cut 5 bases from V and 5 bases from J; bases unmatched to any gene: 8. The CDR3 is 15 amino acids. Germline loops: CDR1 SGHVS, CDR2 FNYEAQ. This CDR3 reads CASSPWSGGGETQYF. In DNA, the CDR3 is TGTGCCAGCAGCCCTTGGAGCGGGGGGGGTGAGACCCAGTACTTC.

The chain couples TRBV19 to TRBJ1-2; D ambiguous. The V gene lost 3 bases and the J gene lost 8 bases, with 7 bases spanning the gap. CDR1 is LNHDA and CDR2 is SQIVND in the germline V gene (reference sequence). The CDR3 runs to 11 residues. CDR3 sequence reads: CASSMAGGYTF. CDR3 nucleotide sequence: TGTGCCAGTAGTATGGCCGGAGGCTACACCTTC. Looking up the rest from reference TRBV19 and TRBJ1-2 gives the full variable domain: DGGITQSPKYLFRKEGQNVTLSCEQNLNHDAMYWYRQDPGQGLRLIYYSQIVNDFQKGDIAEGYSVSREKKESFPLTVTSAQKNPTAFYLCASSMAGGYTFGSGTRLTVV.

In this sample, this clonotype turned up many times. The chain couples TRBV7-2 to TRBJ1-1; no reliable D call. V lost 5 bases and J lost 1, with 20 bases in between. Germline V gene sequence: CDR1 SGHTA, CDR2 FQGNSA. The CDR3 runs to 17 residues. CDR3 loop: CASSASLRGSWNTEAFF. CDR3 coding DNA: TGTGCCAGCAGCGCCAGCCTCCGAGGGTCGTGGAACACTGAAGCTTTCTTT.

V gene TRBV12-3 or TRBV12-4 combines with J gene TRBJ1-3; D gene uncertain. V was clipped by 2 bases and J by 1 base, with 15 bases between them. This CDR3 is 17 amino acids long. The CDR3 region is CASSLSLGPRSGNTIYF. CDR3 DNA sequence: TGTGCCAGCAGTTTAAGTTTAGGGCCCCGATCTGGAAACACCATATATTTT.

This clonotype occurred a few times. This chain connects TRBV10-3 to TRBJ1-6; no clear D gene. The V gene's germline CDR1 is ENHRY and CDR2 SYGVKD. Trimming took off 1 base at V and 7 bases at J, with 8 bases between the two ends. The CDR3 extends over 14 amino acids. The CDR3 is CAISEWTENSPLHF. The CDR3 DNA follows: TGTGCCATCAGTGAGTGGACTGAGAATTCACCCCTCCACTTT.

The chain joins TRBV4-1 to TRBJ2-4; 8 bases are shared with TRBD2. The CDR3 sequence is 15 residues long. With 4 bases clipped from V and 5 bases from J, the junction kept 7 bases outside the gene matches. Looked up from germline, CDR1 is MGHRA and CDR2 is YSYEKL. The CDR3 nucleotides read TGCGCCAGCAGCCGACGGGAGGGGGGGGAAAACATTCAGTACTTC. Translating gives CASSRREGGENIQYF.

V is TRBV5-4 and J is TRBJ1-1; tentative D call: TRBD1 (5 bases). This CDR3 contains 15 residues. In germline, CDR1 is SGHNT, CDR2 YYREEE (reference sequence). Trimming shortened V by 0 bases and J by 6 bases, and 15 bases separated the two germline ends. CDR3 sequence reads: CASSLGVQGRAEAFF. The DNA of the CDR3 is TGTGCCAGCAGCTTGGGTGTCCAGGGTCGGGCTGAAGCTTTCTTT.

The genes are TRBV2 and TRBJ1-2; D is perhaps TRBD1 (6 bases). From germline, CDR1 is SNHLY and CDR2 FYNNEI. V lost 7 bases and J lost 4, with 16 bases in between. The CDR3 is 14 residues long. CDR3 DNA sequence: TGTGCCAGCATCAGGGCAGGGGCTTCCTATGGCTACACCTTC. Translation: CASIRAGASYGYTF.

This clonotype turned up a few times. The chain uses TRBV19 and TRBJ1-5; D perhaps matches TRBD1 (5 bases). The CDR3 loop spans 16 amino acids. Germline CDR1 and CDR2: LNHDA and SQIVND (reference sequence). V was clipped by 6 bases and J by 8 bases, with 23 bases between them. The DNA for the CDR3 is TGTGCCAGTAGCCCACGGGACGGGTACAGAGGTAAGCCCCAGCATTTT. It yields the protein CASSPRDGYRGKPQHF.

J is TRBJ1-4 and V is TRBV12-3 or TRBV12-4, with D perhaps matching TRBD1 (6 bases). The CDR3 sequence is 18 residues long. V lost 8 bases to trimming and J lost 5 bases, with 27 bases between them. CDR3 sequence (DNA): TGTGCCAGCTCCCACACCACGGCTGGTCTTACAGGGAATGAAAAACTGTTTTTT. It specifies CASSHTTAGLTGNEKLFF.

This clonotype showed up just once. The chain links TRBV28 to TRBJ1-5; 10 positions match TRBD1. This CDR3 is 14 amino acids long. Germline V gives CDR1 MDHEN, CDR2 SYDVKM. After removal of 10 bases from V and 2 bases from J, the junction contained 5 bases not matched to a gene. The CDR3 spells CAIQTGGGNQPQHF. The CDR3 DNA reads TGTGCCATCCAGACAGGGGGCGGCAATCAGCCCCAGCATTTT.

This clonotype has more than one count but fewer than ten. This chain connects TRBV7-8 to TRBJ1-2; D gene ambiguous. The V gene lost 5 bases and the J gene lost 4 bases, with 14 bases spanning the gap. The CDR3 spans 14 residues. Germline CDR1 and CDR2: SGHVS and FQNEAQ. Here the CDR3 reads CASSASFLRYGYTF. The CDR3 nucleotides read TGTGCCAGCAGCGCCTCGTTCTTACGCTATGGCTACACCTTC.

The J gene is TRBJ1-2, the V gene TRBV6-5; 7 nucleotides line up with TRBD1. The V gene's germline CDR1 is MNHEY and CDR2 SVGAGI. The CDR3 is 16 residues long. Trimming at V came to 0 bases and at J to 4 bases, leaving 8 bases not matched to a gene. CDR3 amino acids: CASSYSGTEQVYGYTF. The CDR3 DNA reads TGTGCCAGCAGTTACTCGGGGACAGAACAAGTCTATGGCTACACCTTC.

The chain uses TRBV5-1 and TRBJ2-3, with 8 bases fitting TRBD1. The CDR3 loop spans 15 amino acids. Germline-derived CDR1 and CDR2 are SGHRS and YFSETQ. Losses at the gene ends were 7 bases for V and 1 base for J; bases not matched to a gene: 8. This chain's CDR3 is CASGNGQGRTDTQYF. CDR3 nucleotide sequence: TGCGCCAGCGGGAACGGACAGGGCCGCACAGATACGCAGTATTTT.

V is TRBV11-3 and J is TRBJ2-2; D not certain. The V and J ends lost 1 base and 6 bases respectively, with 9 bases between them. CDR3 size: 14 residues. In germline, CDR1 is SGHNT, CDR2 YENEEA. In DNA, the CDR3 is TGTGCCAGCAGCTTAGCAGTAGGTCCCGGGGAGCTGTTTTTT. This encodes CASSLAVGPGELFF.

The chain carries TRBV7-2 and TRBJ1-1; D gene uncertain. The germline CDR1 and CDR2 sequences are SGHTA and FQGNSA. The V end was cut by 7 bases, the J end by 1 base, with 13 bases between. This CDR3 spans 14 amino acids. In DNA form, the CDR3 reads TGTGCCAGCACTCATCCTGGGAAGAACACTGAAGCTTTCTTT. It encodes CASTHPGKNTEAFF.

Note on this clonotype: The junction does not match germline at one end; this may be a read error. The CDR3 DNA follows: TGTGCCAGCAGTTACGGTCGACAGTTCGAGCAGAACTTC. Its translation: CASSYGRQFEQNF. V gene TRBV6-2 or TRBV6-3 combines with J gene TRBJ2-7; D is perhaps TRBD1 (5 bases). Germline-derived CDR1 and CDR2 are MNHEY and SVGEGT. The CDR3 consists of 13 residues.

The chain carries TRBV6-1 and TRBJ2-5; TRBD1 aligns across 8 bases. The CDR3 runs to 16 residues. V shed 0 bases and J 4 bases; nucleotides not matched to a gene: 7. Germline CDR1 is MNHNS and CDR2 is SASEGT. The CDR3 bases are TGTGCCAGCAGTGAAGCCCCAATTGGACAGGGAGAGACCCAGTACTTC. It translates to CASSEAPIGQGETQYF.

V and J are TRBV20-1 and TRBJ1-6, with D possibly TRBD1 on 5 matching bases. CDR1 DFQATT and CDR2 SNEGSKA come from the germline V gene (reference sequence). V lost 2 bases and J lost 9, with 17 bases in between. CDR3 length equals 15 residues. CDR3 sequence reads: CSARIGRAVSSPLHF. The CDR3 DNA sequence: TGCAGTGCTAGAATAGGCAGGGCCGTCAGTTCACCCCTCCACTTT.